The 26 T cell receptor beta chains presented below share a single source sample, sequenced in a study of T-cell reconstitution after alpha-beta-depleted transplantation in children. Unique molecular identifiers were built into the TCRbeta library. TCRdb re-called the PCR reads with MiXCR, one entry per CDR3 protein. The profile covers 100,000 to 120,000 distinct CDR3 sequences, with 10% appearing a single time and over 8% taken by the ten largest. Sequencing was performed on PBMCs from the stem cell graft donor, taken from the stem cell graft. The source of these receptors is a human donor who donated a stem cell graft to a child with acute lymphoblastic leukemia.

This clonotype occurred many times. J is TRBJ2-2 and V is TRBV12-3 or TRBV12-4, with 7 bases that match TRBD2. V lost 3 bases and J lost 4; bases outside the gene matches: 14. CDR3 length equals 18 residues. The CDR3 is CASSLGGFWRGSTGELFF. CDR3 coding DNA: TGTGCCAGCAGTTTGGGCGGGTTTTGGCGGGGGTCCACCGGGGAGCTGTTTTTT.

This clonotype was picked up many times. This chain links TRBV5-1 with TRBJ2-2; D is uncertain. The V gene's germline CDR1 is SGHRS and CDR2 YFSETQ. Trimming shortened V by 4 bases and J by 4 bases, and 17 bases separated the two germline ends. This CDR3 contains 16 residues. The CDR3: CASSRLSMAGTGELFF. The CDR3 region has the DNA TGCGCCAGCAGCCGACTTTCAATGGCAGGCACCGGGGAGCTGTTTTTT.

This clonotype was seen at least ten times. This chain connects TRBV29-1 to TRBJ2-3, with D unresolved. There are 10 residues in the CDR3. Trimming shortened V by 4 bases and J by 4 bases, and 3 bases separated the two germline ends. Germline CDR1 is SQVTM and CDR2 is ANQGSEA. The CDR3 spells CSVGSDTQYF. CDR3 bases: TGCAGCGTTGGGTCAGATACGCAGTATTTT.

In this sample, this clonotype turned up many times. V gene TRBV5-1 combines with J gene TRBJ2-1; 8 bases are a match to TRBD1. The germline V gene encodes CDR1 SGHRS and CDR2 YFSETQ. The CDR3 is 14 residues long. V shed 2 bases and J 8 bases; nucleotides not matched to a gene: 6. CDR3 nucleotide sequence: TGCGCCAGCAGCTTCAGGACAGGGTCGGATGAGCAGTTCTTC. Its protein is CASSFRTGSDEQFF.

The genes are TRBV10-3 and TRBJ2-1, with D perhaps given as TRBD1 or TRBD2 (5 bases each). Germline CDR1 reads ENHRY; CDR2 reads SYGVKD. The CDR3 contains 14 residues. V lost 5 bases to trimming and J lost 6 bases, with 14 bases between them. CDR3 region: CAISSVGAPNEQFF. CDR3 DNA sequence: TGTGCCATCAGTTCCGTCGGGGCCCCCAATGAGCAGTTCTTC.

V and J are TRBV6-2 or TRBV6-3 and TRBJ2-1; no clear D gene. Germline V gives CDR1 MNHEY, CDR2 SVGEGT. Deletions cut 6 bases from V and 0 bases from J, with 12 bases between. CDR3 size: 15 residues. This CDR3 is CASSPPGLSYNEQFF. The CDR3 DNA is TGTGCCAGCAGCCCGCCAGGCCTCTCCTACAATGAGCAGTTCTTC.

This clonotype was picked up many times. The rearrangement links TRBV15 to TRBJ2-7; D is ambiguous. V gave up 0 bases and J gave up 3 bases, with 12 bases separating them. This CDR3 comprises 15 residues. Germline V lookup: CDR1 LNHNV, CDR2 YYDKDF (reference sequence). The CDR3 DNA sequence: TGTGCCACCAGCAGAGATCGTGTCCTAAACTACGAGCAGTACTTC. As protein: CATSRDRVLNYEQYF.

This clonotype was observed a handful of times. This chain joins TRBV6-1 and TRBJ1-5; TRBD1 matches at 7 bases. The trim removed 6 bases at V and 0 bases at J, leaving 11 bases unmatched. The CDR3 totals 17 residues. The V gene's germline CDR1 is MNHNS and CDR2 SASEGT. CDR3 sequence reads: CASRRQGGGNSNQPQHF. The CDR3 bases are TGTGCCAGCAGAAGACAGGGAGGAGGGAATAGCAATCAGCCCCAGCATTTT.

This clonotype was found many times. The chain has TRBV5-5 and TRBJ2-2, with D hard to call. Germline loops: CDR1 SGHKS, CDR2 YYEKEE (reference sequence). V lost 6 bases and J 1 base, leaving 16 bases between the germline ends. The CDR3 has 16 residues. CDR3 sequence reads: CASTESAVRNTGELFF. CDR3 in DNA: TGTGCCAGCACCGAGAGTGCCGTCCGGAACACCGGGGAGCTGTTTTTT.

This clonotype has ten or more counts. The chain is built from TRBV20-1 and TRBJ1-6; TRBD1 is a possible D gene (6 bases). The ends were cut back, 6 bases at V and 10 bases at J, with 25 bases in the middle. The V gene's germline CDR1 is DFQATT and CDR2 SNEGSKA (reference sequence). The CDR3 length is 16 residues. The CDR3 protein is CSARGVEGSVLSPLHF. DNA of the CDR3: TGCAGTGCCAGGGGAGTGGAGGGTTCGGTTTTGTCACCCCTCCACTTT.

The rearrangement links TRBV30 to TRBJ1-6; 9 bases are a match to TRBD1. The CDR3 is made up of 17 amino acids. Germline loops: CDR1 GTSNPN, CDR2 SVGIG (reference sequence). Germline trimming cut 1 base from V and 8 bases from J; bases unmatched to any gene: 12. DNA for the CDR3: TGTGCCTGGAGTGCTAGTTGGGACAGGGTGCTGGATTCACCCCTCCACTTT. Protein: CAWSASWDRVLDSPLHF.

This clonotype was detected ten times or more. The chain combines TRBV24-1 with TRBJ2-2; 7 bases are a match to TRBD1. The CDR3 is 17 amino acids. CDR1 and CDR2 from the germline V gene are KGHDR and SFDVKD. V was pared by 6 bases and J by 0 bases, with 9 bases of the junction left unmatched. The CDR3 bases are TGTGCCACCAGTAAGGACAGGAAAGCTGCGAACACCGGGGAGCTGTTTTTT. Its translation is CATSKDRKAANTGELFF.

The chain carries TRBV19 and TRBJ1-5; possibly TRBD1 for D (6 bases). Germline V lookup: CDR1 LNHDA, CDR2 SQIVND (reference sequence). V lost 2 bases and J 6 bases, leaving 11 bases between the germline ends. The CDR3 is 14 amino acids. This CDR3 is CASSIPGASQPQHF. The CDR3 region has the DNA TGTGCCAGTAGTATACCGGGGGCTAGTCAGCCCCAGCATTTT.

This clonotype was counted at least ten times. The CDR3 coding sequence is TGCAGTGCGCCAGGACGGGATAGCAATCAGCCCCAGCATTTT. This sequence encodes CSAPGRDSNQPQHF. The chain couples TRBV20-1 to TRBJ1-5; D ambiguous. This CDR3 contains 14 residues. Looked up from germline, CDR1 is DFQATT and CDR2 is SNEGSKA (reference sequence). V was pared by 6 bases and J by 0 bases, with 12 bases between.

Many counts were recorded for this clonotype. V and J are TRBV25-1 and TRBJ2-2, with D tentatively TRBD1 (6 bases). Per the germline V gene, CDR1 is MGHDK and CDR2 is SYGVNS. The ends were cut back, 6 bases at V and 1 base at J, with 9 bases in the middle. CDR3 length: 14 amino acids. The DNA for the CDR3 is TGTGCCAGCAGCAGGGGCTTGAACACCGGGGAGCTGTTTTTT. Protein sequence: CASSRGLNTGELFF. The entire variable domain, with the rest obtained from reference TRBV25-1 and TRBJ2-2, is as follows: EADIYQTPRYLVIGTGKKITLECSQTMGHDKMYWYQQDPGMELHLIHYSYGVNSTEKGDLSSESTVSRIRTEHFPLTLESARPSHTSQYLCASSRGLNTGELFFGEGSRLTVL.

This clonotype appeared many times. V gene TRBV28 combines with J gene TRBJ2-7; D not certain. Per germline, CDR1 MDHEN and CDR2 SYDVKM. This CDR3 has 16 amino acids. Trimming took 3 bases from V and 4 from J, leaving 19 bases between them. CDR3 amino acids: CASSFGIAQMKYEQYF. In DNA form, the CDR3 reads TGTGCCAGCAGTTTCGGAATTGCACAGATGAAATACGAGCAGTACTTC.

This clonotype has a count of ten or more. V gene TRBV28 combines with J gene TRBJ2-2; 10 bases are a match to TRBD1. The germline V gene has CDR1 MDHEN and CDR2 SYDVKM. This CDR3 is built from 17 residues. The ends lost 7 bases at V and 2 bases at J; junction bases unmatched: 10. CDR3 DNA: TGTGCCAGCAATCCGGGACAGGGGACTAGAAACACCGGGGAGCTGTTTTTT. Protein product: CASNPGQGTRNTGELFF.

There are many counts of this clonotype. The V call is TRBV24-1, the J call TRBJ2-2, with 14 bases that match TRBD2. The germline V gene has CDR1 KGHDR and CDR2 SFDVKD. Trimming removed 6 bases from V and 6 bases from J; junction bases left unmatched: 5. This CDR3 has 16 residues. The CDR3 protein is CATSPTTSGRAGELFF. In DNA form, the CDR3 reads TGTGCCACCAGTCCCACGACTAGCGGGAGGGCCGGGGAGCTGTTTTTT.

With regard to this clonotype: A read error may account for a junction end that differs from germline. V and J are TRBV7-8 and TRBJ2-2; either TRBD1 or TRBD2 may supply D (5 bases each). The CDR3 is made up of 12 amino acids. Germline V gives CDR1 SGHVS, CDR2 FQNEAQ. The CDR3 bases are TGTGCCAGCAGCTTAGTTCGTGGGGACCTGTTTTTT. This gives the protein CASSLVRGDLFF. Full variable domain (rest looked up from reference TRBV7-8 and TRBJ2-2): GAGVSQSPRYKVAKRGQDVALRCDPISGHVSLFWYQQALGQGPEFLTYFQNEAQLDKSGLPSDRFFAERPEGSVSTLKIQRTQQEDSAVYLCASSLVRGDLFFGEGSRLTVL.

This clonotype was counted at least ten times. The V call is TRBV6-2 or TRBV6-3, the J call TRBJ2-7; 10 nucleotides match TRBD2. Per the germline V gene, CDR1 is MNHEY and CDR2 is SVGEGT. J was trimmed by 6 bases and V by 1 base; bases with no gene match: 3. This CDR3 has 14 amino acids. The CDR3: CASSYYSGRCEQYF. The CDR3 DNA reads TGTGCCAGCAGTTACTATAGCGGGAGGTGCGAGCAGTACTTC.

There are many counts of this clonotype. The rearrangement links TRBV6-2 or TRBV6-3 to TRBJ2-2; no definite D call. The germline V gene encodes CDR1 MNHEY and CDR2 SVGEGT. The CDR3 loop spans 13 amino acids. Trimming shortened V by 6 bases and J by 5 bases, and 10 bases separated the two germline ends. Here the CDR3 reads CASSKGDTGELFF. CDR3 bases: TGTGCCAGCAGCAAAGGAGATACCGGGGAGCTGTTTTTT.

There are many counts of this clonotype. The chain joins TRBV7-9 to TRBJ2-1; the match to TRBD1 covers 7 bases. Germline loops: CDR1 SEHNR, CDR2 FQNEAQ (reference sequence). The V gene end was trimmed by 4 bases and the J gene end by 8 bases; junction bases not matched to a gene: 11. This CDR3 comprises 15 residues. CDR3 residues: CASSSARTGAHEQFF. In nucleotides, the CDR3 is TGTGCCAGCAGCTCGGCCCGTACAGGGGCCCATGAGCAGTTCTTC. Filled out from reference TRBV7-9 and TRBJ2-1, the complete variable domain reads DTGVSQNPRHKITKRGQNVTFRCDPISEHNRLYWYRQTLGQGPEFLTYFQNEAQLEKSRLLSDRFSAERPKGSFSTLEIQRTEQGDSAMYLCASSSARTGAHEQFFGPGTRLTVL.

This clonotype was observed many times. The chain carries TRBV16 and TRBJ2-7, with D perhaps being TRBD1 or TRBD2 (5 bases each). The CDR3 is 14 amino acids. The germline V and J ends were trimmed by 0 bases and 3 bases, with 9 bases remaining between them. Germline V gene data show CDR1 as KGHSY and CDR2 as FQNENV. The CDR3, as DNA: TGTGCCAGCAGCCAATCCCCAGGGAGCTACGAGCAGTACTTC. Its protein is CASSQSPGSYEQYF.

This clonotype was observed at least ten times. V gene TRBV7-3 combines with J gene TRBJ2-2, with D possibly TRBD1 on 6 matching bases. V was clipped by 5 bases and J by 2 bases, with 15 bases between them. Germline assignment: CDR1 SGHTA and CDR2 FQGTGA. The CDR3 runs 16 residues. CDR3 loop: CASSRGQNLNTGELFF. As DNA, the CDR3 is TGTGCCAGCAGCAGAGGACAGAACTTAAACACCGGGGAGCTGTTTTTT. Together with reference TRBV7-3 and TRBJ2-2, the CDR3 gives the full variable domain: GAGVSQTPSNKVTEKGKYVELRCDPISGHTALYWYRQSLGQGPEFLIYFQGTGAADDSGLPNDRFFAVRPEGSVSTLKIQRTERGDSAVYLCASSRGQNLNTGELFFGEGSRLTVL.

In its sample, this clonotype was seen many times. The V gene is TRBV6-1, the J gene TRBJ2-7, with 8 bases aligning to TRBD2. This CDR3 contains 14 residues. With 6 bases clipped from V and 7 bases from J, the junction kept 11 bases outside the gene matches. Germline CDR1 reads MNHNS; CDR2 reads SASEGT. DNA for the CDR3: TGTGCCAGCAGCAAAGCGGGAGTGGGAGAAGAGCAGTACTTC. Its protein product is CASSKAGVGEEQYF.

This clonotype was observed at least ten times. This chain links TRBV6-5 with TRBJ2-1, with 10 bases that match TRBD2. The V gene end was trimmed by 4 bases and the J gene end by 5 bases; junction bases not matched to a gene: 2. Germline CDR1 MNHEY, CDR2 SVGAGI. The CDR3 runs 14 residues. CDR3 amino acids: CASSFLAGDNEQFF. CDR3 sequence (DNA): TGTGCCAGCAGTTTCCTAGCGGGGGACAATGAGCAGTTCTTC.